This T cell receptor (beta chain) was retrieved from a study of cytotoxic CD8 clonotypes in ibrutinib-treated CLL. Study-wide background: Mean per-sample yields comprised about 270,000 productive templates and 85,000 to 95,000 productive rearrangements.

This CDR3 spans 15 amino acids. The germline V gene has CDR1 MNHEY and CDR2 SVGAGI. With V trimmed by 2 bases and J by 4 bases, 5 bases remained unmatched. As concerns this clone: Antigen: not known.

Broader study findings: Public clonotypes were seen rarely and were contracted or stable on treatment. Clonality was elevated at ibrutinib response and had returned toward baseline at progression.

TCRdb's table, derived via immunoSEQ multiplex PCR, lists solely in-frame clones and lacks some. Of 200,000 to 250,000 clones in the sample, roughly 70% were seen once. The rearrangement uses TRBV6-5 and TRBJ2-3, with 8 nucleotides matching TRBD2. This clonotype originated in a human donor with chronic lymphocytic leukemia. This specimen consisted of PBMCs, obtained after 24 months of ibrutinib treatment. This chain's CDR3 is CASSYGAGEADTQYF. The CDR3 coding sequence is TGTGCCAGCAGTTACGGAGCGGGAGAGGCAGATACGCAGTATTTT.